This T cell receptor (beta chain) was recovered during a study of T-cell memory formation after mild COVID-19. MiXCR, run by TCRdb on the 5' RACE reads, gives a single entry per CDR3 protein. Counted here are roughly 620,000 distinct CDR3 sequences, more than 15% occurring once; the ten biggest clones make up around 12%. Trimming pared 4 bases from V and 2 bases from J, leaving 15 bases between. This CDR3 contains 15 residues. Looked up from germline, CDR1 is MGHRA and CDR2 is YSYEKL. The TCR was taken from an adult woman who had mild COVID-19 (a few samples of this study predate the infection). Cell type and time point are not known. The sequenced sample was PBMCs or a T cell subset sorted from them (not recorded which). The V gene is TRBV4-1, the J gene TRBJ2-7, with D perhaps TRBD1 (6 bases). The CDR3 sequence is CASSRNTGNPYEQYF. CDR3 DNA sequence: TGCGCCAGCAGCCGAAATACAGGGAACCCCTACGAGCAGTACTTC.